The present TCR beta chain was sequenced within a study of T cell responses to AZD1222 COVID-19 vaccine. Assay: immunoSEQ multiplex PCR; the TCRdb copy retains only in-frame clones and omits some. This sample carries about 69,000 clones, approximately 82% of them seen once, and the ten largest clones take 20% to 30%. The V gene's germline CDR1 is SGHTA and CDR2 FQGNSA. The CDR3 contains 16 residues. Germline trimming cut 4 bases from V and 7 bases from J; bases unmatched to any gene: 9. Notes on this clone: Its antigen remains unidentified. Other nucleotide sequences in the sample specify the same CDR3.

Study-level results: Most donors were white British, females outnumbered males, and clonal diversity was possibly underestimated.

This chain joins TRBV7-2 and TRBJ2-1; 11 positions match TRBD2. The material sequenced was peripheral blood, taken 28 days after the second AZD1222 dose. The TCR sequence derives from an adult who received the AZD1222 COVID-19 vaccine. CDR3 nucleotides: TGTGCCAGCAGCTACCGGGGGACTAGCGGAAGGAATGAGCAGTTCTTC. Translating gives CASSYRGTSGRNEQFF.